The present T cell receptor beta chain was sequenced within a study of blood T cells in healthy people across ages. This clonotype was recorded a few times. No antigen is known for it. A second PCR of roughly 6 to 12 cycles used a sample-barcoded 5' primer and a J-beta primer mix. Sequencing recovered at least 2.5 million CDR3-containing paired-end reads from each sample. A single record per CDR3 protein comes from TCRdb applying MiXCR to the 5' RACE reads. The sample shows over 700,000 distinct CDR3 sequences, 25% of them seen only once. Notes on the study in general: A roughly linear fall in TCR beta diversity per million T cells was seen with increasing age.

Germline CDR1 and CDR2: SNHLY and FYNNEI. Trimming left V 7 bases short and J 7 bases short, with 13 bases between. CDR3 length: 13 residues. These data also featured in a second study, about T cells of mothers and their children. In that study: For the second PCR, the M1S primer put in sample barcodes and 2-4 random nucleotides. No persistent microchimeric T cell clones were detected at roughly 94 clones per million clonotypes sensitivity.

The clonotype was recovered from a boy between 10 and 17 years old in good health. The sample taken for sequencing was blood. The chain has TRBV2 and TRBJ1-4; no clear D. CDR3 loop: CASTGGSAEKLFF. CDR3 coding DNA: TGTGCCAGCACCGGAGGTAGCGCTGAAAAACTGTTTTTT.